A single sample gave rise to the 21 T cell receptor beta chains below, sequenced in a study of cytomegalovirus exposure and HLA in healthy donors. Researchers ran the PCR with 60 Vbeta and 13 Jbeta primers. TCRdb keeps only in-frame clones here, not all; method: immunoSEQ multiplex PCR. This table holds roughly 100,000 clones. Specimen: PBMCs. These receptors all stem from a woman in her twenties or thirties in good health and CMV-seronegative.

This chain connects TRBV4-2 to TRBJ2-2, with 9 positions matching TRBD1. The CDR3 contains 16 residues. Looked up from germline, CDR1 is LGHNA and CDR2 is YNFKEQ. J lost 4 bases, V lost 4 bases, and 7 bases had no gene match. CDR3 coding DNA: TGTGCCAGCAGCCCGGCAGGGACAGGGCTCACCGGGGAGCTGTTTTTT. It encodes CASSPAGTGLTGELFF.

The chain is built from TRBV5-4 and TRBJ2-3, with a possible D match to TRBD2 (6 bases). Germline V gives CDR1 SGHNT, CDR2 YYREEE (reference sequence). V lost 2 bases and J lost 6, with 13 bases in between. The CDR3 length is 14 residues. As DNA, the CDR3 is TGTGCCAGCAGCTTCGACGGGGGAGATGATACGCAGTATTTT. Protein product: CASSFDGGDDTQYF.

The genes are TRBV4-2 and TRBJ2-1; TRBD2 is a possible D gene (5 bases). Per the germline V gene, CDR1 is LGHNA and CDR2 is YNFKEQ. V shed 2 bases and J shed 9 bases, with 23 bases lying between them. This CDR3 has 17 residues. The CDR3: CASSQTIRAVTVGEQFF. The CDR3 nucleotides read TGTGCCAGCAGCCAAACGATAAGAGCGGTAACCGTGGGTGAGCAGTTCTTC.

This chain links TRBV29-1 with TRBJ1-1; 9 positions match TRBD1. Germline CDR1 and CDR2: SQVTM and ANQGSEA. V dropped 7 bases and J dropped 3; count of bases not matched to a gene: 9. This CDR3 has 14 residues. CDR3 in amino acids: CSAPKTGGDTEAFF. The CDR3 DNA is TGCAGCGCCCCCAAGACAGGGGGGGACACTGAAGCTTTCTTT.

Here the CDR3 DNA reads TGTGCCAGCAGTAGCTTACTAGCGGGCGGCCTCAATGAGCAGTTCTTC. Translating gives CASSSLLAGGLNEQFF. The chain carries TRBV25-1 and TRBJ2-1, with TRBD2 matching over 9 bases. The CDR3 runs 16 residues. Per germline, CDR1 MGHDK and CDR2 SYGVNS. V lost 5 bases and J lost 6; bases outside the gene matches: 11.

CDR3 sequence: CASSPQDTDTQYF. The CDR3 DNA is TGTGCCAGCAGTCCCCAGGACACAGATACGCAGTATTTT. The chain links TRBV28 to TRBJ2-3; D gene uncertain. Trimming stripped 5 bases from V and 2 bases from J, with 8 bases between. The CDR3 covers 13 residues. Germline loops: CDR1 MDHEN, CDR2 SYDVKM.

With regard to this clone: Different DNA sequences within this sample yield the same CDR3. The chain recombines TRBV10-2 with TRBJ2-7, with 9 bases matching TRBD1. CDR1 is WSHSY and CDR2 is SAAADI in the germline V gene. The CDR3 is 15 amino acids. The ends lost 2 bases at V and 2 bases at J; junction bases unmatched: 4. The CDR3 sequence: CASSERGQGPYEQYF. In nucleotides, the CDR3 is TGCGCCAGCAGTGAGAGGGGACAGGGCCCCTACGAGCAGTACTTC.

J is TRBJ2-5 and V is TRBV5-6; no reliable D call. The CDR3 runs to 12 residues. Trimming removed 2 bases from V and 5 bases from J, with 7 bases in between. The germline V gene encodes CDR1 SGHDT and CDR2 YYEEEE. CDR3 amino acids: CASSFPMETQYF. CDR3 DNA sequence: TGTGCCAGCAGCTTCCCAATGGAGACCCAGTACTTC.

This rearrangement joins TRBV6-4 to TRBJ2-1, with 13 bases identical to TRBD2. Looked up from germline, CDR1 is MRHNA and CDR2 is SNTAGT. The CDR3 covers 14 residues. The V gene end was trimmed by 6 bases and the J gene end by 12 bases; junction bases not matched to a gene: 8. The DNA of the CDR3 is TGTGCCAGCAGCGGGACTAGCGGGATGGGGAGGCAGTTCTTC. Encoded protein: CASSGTSGMGRQFF.

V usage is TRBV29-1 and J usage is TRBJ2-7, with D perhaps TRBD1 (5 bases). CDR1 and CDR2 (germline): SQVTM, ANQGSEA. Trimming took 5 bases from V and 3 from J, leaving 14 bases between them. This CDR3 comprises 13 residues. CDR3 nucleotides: TGCAGCGTTCATACAGTAGGGGTCTACGAGCAGTACTTC. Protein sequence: CSVHTVGVYEQYF.

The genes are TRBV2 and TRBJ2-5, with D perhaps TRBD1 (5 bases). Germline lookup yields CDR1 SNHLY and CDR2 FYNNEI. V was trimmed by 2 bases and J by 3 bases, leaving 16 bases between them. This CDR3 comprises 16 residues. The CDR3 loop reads CASSELRGTAKETQYF. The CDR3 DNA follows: TGTGCCAGCAGTGAACTAAGGGGAACAGCCAAAGAGACCCAGTACTTC.

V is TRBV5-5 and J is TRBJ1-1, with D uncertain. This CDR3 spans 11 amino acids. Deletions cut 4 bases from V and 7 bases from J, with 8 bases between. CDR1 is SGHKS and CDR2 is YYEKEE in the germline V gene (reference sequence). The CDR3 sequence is CASSKTLEAFF. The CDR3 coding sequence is TGTGCCAGCAGCAAGACTCTTGAAGCTTTCTTT.

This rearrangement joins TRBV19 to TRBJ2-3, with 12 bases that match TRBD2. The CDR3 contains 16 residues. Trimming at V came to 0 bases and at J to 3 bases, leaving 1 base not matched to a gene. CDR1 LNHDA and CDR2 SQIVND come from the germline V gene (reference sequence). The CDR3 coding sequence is TGTGCCAGTAGTATAGACGGGACTAGCGGGACAGATACGCAGTATTTT. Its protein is CASSIDGTSGTDTQYF.

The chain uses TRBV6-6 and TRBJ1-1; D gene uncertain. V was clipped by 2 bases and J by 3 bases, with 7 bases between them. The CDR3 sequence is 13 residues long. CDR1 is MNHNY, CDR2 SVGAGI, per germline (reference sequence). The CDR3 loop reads CASSYIGDTEAFF. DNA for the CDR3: TGTGCCAGCAGTTACATCGGGGACACTGAAGCTTTCTTT.

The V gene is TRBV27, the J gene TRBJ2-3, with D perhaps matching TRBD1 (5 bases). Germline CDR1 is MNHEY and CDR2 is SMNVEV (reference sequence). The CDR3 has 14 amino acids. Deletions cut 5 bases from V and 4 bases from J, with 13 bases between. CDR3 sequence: CASSPIRQSDTQYF. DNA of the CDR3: TGTGCCAGCAGTCCCATCCGACAGTCAGATACGCAGTATTTT.

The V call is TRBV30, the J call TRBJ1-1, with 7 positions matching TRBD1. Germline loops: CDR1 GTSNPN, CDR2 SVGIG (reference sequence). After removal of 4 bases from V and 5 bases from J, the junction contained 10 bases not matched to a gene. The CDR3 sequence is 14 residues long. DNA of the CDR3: TGTGCCTGGAATCGTGACAGGGCAGGGACTGAAGCTTTCTTT. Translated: CAWNRDRAGTEAFF.

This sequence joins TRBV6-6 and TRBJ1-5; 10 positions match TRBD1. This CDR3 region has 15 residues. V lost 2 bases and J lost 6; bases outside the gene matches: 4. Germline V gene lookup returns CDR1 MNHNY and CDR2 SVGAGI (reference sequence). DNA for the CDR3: TGTGCCAGCAGTTACGGGACAGGGGCAAGTCAGCCCCAGCATTTT. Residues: CASSYGTGASQPQHF.

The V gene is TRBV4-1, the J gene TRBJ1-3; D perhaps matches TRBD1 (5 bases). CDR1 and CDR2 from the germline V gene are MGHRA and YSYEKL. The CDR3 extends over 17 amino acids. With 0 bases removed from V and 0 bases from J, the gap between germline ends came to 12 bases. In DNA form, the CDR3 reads TGCGCCAGCAGCCAAGATCCGACAGCAATCTCTGGAAACACCATATATTTT. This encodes CASSQDPTAISGNTIYF.

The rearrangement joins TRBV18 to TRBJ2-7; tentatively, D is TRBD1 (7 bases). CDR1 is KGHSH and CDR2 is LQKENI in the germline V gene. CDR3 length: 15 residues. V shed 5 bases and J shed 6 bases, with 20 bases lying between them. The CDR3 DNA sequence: TGTGCCAGCTCAGCCGCCGCCCAGGGGGGTGGCGAGCAGTACTTC. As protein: CASSAAAQGGGEQYF. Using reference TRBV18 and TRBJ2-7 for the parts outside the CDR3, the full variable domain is NAGVMQNPRHLVRRRGQEARLRCSPMKGHSHVYWYRQLPEEGLKFMVYLQKENIIDESGMPKERFSAEFPKEGPSILRIQQVVRGDSAAYFCASSAAAQGGGEQYFGPGTRLTVT.

Here the CDR3 DNA reads TGTGCCAGCAGCGCGGGACAGGGGACTGAAGCTTTCTTT. It is translated as CASSAGQGTEAFF. This sequence joins TRBV9 and TRBJ1-1; 10 positions agree with TRBD1. This CDR3 contains 13 residues. Trimming removed 3 bases from V and 5 bases from J; junction bases left unmatched: 1. Germline V CDR1 and CDR2: SGDLS, YYNGEE.

CDR3 in DNA: TGTGCCAGCAGCCCGGGGGGGGGTTCTCAGCCCCAGCATTTT. The encoded protein is CASSPGGGSQPQHF. The chain employs TRBV11-2 and TRBJ1-5; possible D gene TRBD1, 5 bases. Looked up from germline, CDR1 is SGHAT and CDR2 is FQNNGV. The V end was cut by 5 bases, the J end by 6 bases, with 14 bases between. The CDR3 extends over 14 amino acids.